The source of this TCR beta chain is a study of blood T cell repertoires in COVID-19 (dated by TCRdb to the early 2020s). A note on the overall study: Recovered participants in ImmuneRACE Cohort 3 were defined by two consecutive negative NP/OP PCR tests, clearance by a healthcare professional, or resolution of symptoms. Samples from collaborators originated in the United States, Italy and Spain and spanned both the acute and convalescent phases of COVID-19. The prospective study material was composed of cDNA or gDNA derived from T cells, B-cell-depleted T cells, or PBMCs. Subjects who had been exposed to COVID-19, were actively infected with it, or had recovered from it provided the deeply sampled blood TCRbeta repertoires that made up the dataset. A freely available public database, intended as a resource for researchers studying the immune response to SARS-CoV-2, is where the repertoires were released. The samples were drawn from two sources: the first 160 participants of the ongoing ImmuneRACE study, and fewer than 1,500 subjects contributed by 6 global collaborators. The sample metadata nearly always contained a de-identified subject ID, COVID-19 status, age in years and sex. Where available, HLA class I and class II types were taken from metadata supplied by the sample provider and were not determined by assay-based typing.

Enrolling through a virtual design, the prospective study's participants ranged in age from roughly 18 to 100 years and lived across 24 United States geographic areas. To assign participants to cohorts, the prospective study relied on clinical history that participants themselves reported in a screening survey and a study questionnaire. Each participant in the prospective study had whole blood, serum and a nasopharyngeal or oropharyngeal swab collected by mobile phlebotomists. Over a roughly 2-month period, participants in the prospective study had the option of providing additional blood draws and questionnaires. Before DNA extraction, prospective study blood samples were shipped either frozen or at room temperature. Summary of the overall study and its limitations: How much clinical and demographic metadata was included differed by source and by participant, and the metadata was provided uncurated.

TCRbeta CDR3 regions were amplified from genomic DNA by means of the immunoSEQ Assay, a bias-controlled multiplex PCR. On the authors' methods: Nucleated cell counts per sample were estimated from amplification of reference gene primers within the assay. To quantify the absolute abundance of each unique TCRbeta CDR3 rearrangement, sequence reads were collapsed and filtered. Productive Simpson clonality was computed per sample as the square root of Simpson's diversity index over productive rearrangements. In its TCRdb copy, this immuneACCESS table keeps in-frame sequences only and misses some clones. Where compared with another copy, unresolved V genes explain less than half of these, and the others have no known cause. V, J and clone size are those of that table, while D and trimming were read from the DNA. In this sample the table shows about 400,000 clones, around 87% of which occur a single time. Of the sample, around 1.9% falls within the top ten clones.

On this clone: What this receptor recognizes is not known. The record has no base qualities; no much larger clone is one base away.

CDR1 and CDR2 (KGHSH, LQKENI) derive from the germline V gene. A distance of 6 bases separates the germline ends of V and J, which lose 0 bases and 2 bases respectively. The CDR3 has 14 amino acids, counting the end cysteine and phenylalanine. Just CDR3 DNA is preserved here, 42 bases in frame from base 1. Recombination joined TRBV18 with TRBJ2-3; confidence is insufficient to name the D gene. The source is a man between 40 and 49 years old in a cohort exposed to, infected with or recovered from COVID-19 (not recorded which). The specimen was PBMCs or T cells enriched from blood (not recorded which). This receptor has the CDR3 CASSPPTLTDTQYF. The nucleotide sequence reads TGTGCCAGCTCACCACCGACTCTCACAGATACGCAGTATTTT.